This T cell receptor (beta chain) was identified during a study of CD8 T cells in ankylosing spondylitis. Study-wide findings and caveats: What appeared characteristic of ankylosing spondylitis blood was a TCR beta motif of under 10 highly homologous variants.

Trimming pared 8 bases from V and 1 base from J, leaving 12 bases between. The CDR3 spans 15 residues. TCRdb passed the 5' RACE reads through MiXCR, listing each CDR3 protein once. The data show about 450,000 distinct CDR3 sequences, with 25% to 30% seen just once and about 1% held by the top ten. Comments on this clonotype: The antigen remains undetermined.

The sequenced sample consisted of blood, either unsorted or a sorted T cell fraction (not recorded which). The source of this sequence is a male donor with ankylosing spondylitis. The chain employs TRBV12-3 or TRBV12-4 and TRBJ2-6; weak D call: TRBD1 (6 bases). The chain's CDR3 is CASGLTGSGANVLTF. Written as DNA, the CDR3 is TGTGCCAGCGGGTTGACAGGATCTGGGGCCAACGTCCTGACTTTC.